This is a list of T cell receptor beta chains from one sample in a study of shared clonotypes between healthy human individuals. The method was immunoSEQ multiplex PCR; TCRdb's version includes in-frame clones alone and lacks a portion of them. The table records 2 million to 2.5 million clones, about 92% of them present only once. Sequences were obtained from naive CD4+ T cells from PBMCs. These receptor sequences come from a man younger than 35 in good health. Some clones in this sample may be carry-over from other donors' samples. CDR3s include the opening cysteine and the closing phenylalanine or tryptophan. Each record gives: CDR3 protein, CDR3 DNA, J gene, clone size, D gene, V gene. The D gene is left open where the match is weak. Size is omitted from some rows. Given values are once, few, many or a class for expanded clones.

CAISESGQGGDTQYF | TGTGCCATCAGTGAGAGCGGACAGGGTGGAGATACGCAGTATTTT | TRBJ2-3 | . | TRBD1 | TRBV10-3
CASSLQLAGGNEQYF | TGTGCCAGCAGCCTACAACTAGCGGGAGGGAACGAGCAGTACTTC | TRBJ2-7 | once | TRBD2 | TRBV5-4
CASSLTPTHPGQESSYEQYF | TGTGCCAGCAGTCTTACCCCCACTCATCCGGGACAGGAGAGCTCCTACGAGCAGTACTTC | TRBJ2-7 | . | TRBD1 | TRBV27
CASSFGDSSLEETQYF | TGCGCCAGCTCCTTTGGGGACAGCTCGTTAGAAGAGACCCAGTACTTC | TRBJ2-5 | . | TRBD1 | TRBV5-1
CAWESGTGGRKLFF | TGTGCCTGGGAATCCGGGACAGGGGGGAGAAAACTGTTTTTT | TRBJ1-4 | . | TRBD1 | TRBV30
CASSYNRDTEAFF | TGTGCCAGCAGTTACAACAGGGACACTGAAGCTTTCTTT | TRBJ1-1 | once | . | TRBV6-5
CASSLTGTLSEAFF | TGTGCCAGCAGCTTAACAGGGACCCTGAGTGAAGCTTTCTTT | TRBJ1-1 | . | . | TRBV7-9
CASSQDQGYGSPYF | TGCGCCAGCAGCCAAGATCAGGGGTACGGGAGTCCGTACTTC | TRBJ2-7 | . | . | TRBV4-3
CATSGGYEQYF | TGTGCCACCTCCGGAGGGTACGAGCAGTACTTC | TRBJ2-7 | . | . | TRBV10-3
CASMTSAAYEQYF | TGTGCCAGCATGACTAGCGCGGCCTACGAGCAGTACTTC | TRBJ2-7 | . | TRBD2 | TRBV2
CASSTDRGQPQHF | TGTGCCAGCAGCACAGACAGAGGACAGCCCCAGCATTTT | TRBJ1-5 | . | . | TRBV7-2